This TCR beta chain was obtained from a study of blood T cell repertoires in COVID-19. Study summary: COVID-19 samples, acute and convalescent, were from the United States, Italy and Spain. PBMCs, B-cell-depleted T cells, or T cells provided the cDNA or gDNA that made up the material.

This CDR3 has 14 amino acids. Authors' processing steps: Estimated nucleated cell counts came from reference gene primer amplification. TCRdb keeps only in-frame clones here, not all; method: immunoSEQ multiplex PCR. That table is the source of V, J and clone size, and D and trimming were worked out from the DNA. Of approximately 240,000 clones in the sample, just under 85% were seen once. The sequenced material came from peripheral blood. The receptor was isolated from a man aged 50 or older with acute or convalescent COVID-19. The genes are TRBV21-1 and TRBJ1-6; the D segment call TRBD1 is taken from the table without a DNA check. TRBV21-1 is a known pseudogene. The CDR3 DNA reads as TGTGCCAGCAGCACAGGGTTTAATAATTCACCCCTCCACTTT. Its protein is CASSTGFNNSPLHF.